The clone carrying this TCR beta chain is a singleton in its sample. This specimen comes from a study of blood T cell repertoires in COVID-19. Turning to the study itself: Samples of COVID-19 (acute and convalescent) were obtained from the United States, Italy and Spain.

Participants, about 18 to 90 years old, spanned fewer than 25 US areas. Self-reported history from a screening survey and questionnaire set each donor's cohort. This CDR3 region has 14 residues. CDR1 is SGHRS, CDR2 YFSETQ, per germline. Trimming left V 4 bases short and J 6 bases short, with 17 bases between. As originally analysed: Scientists estimated how many nucleated cells there were by amplifying reference gene primers. This table comes from immunoSEQ multiplex PCR, and its TCRdb copy is limited to in-frame clones, with some not included. That table furnishes V, J and clone size, whereas the DNA furnished D and trimming. Of fewer than 350,000 clones detected, roughly 88% appear once; the ten largest clones hold 2.3%.

Sequencing was carried out using PBMCs or T cells enriched from blood (not recorded which). This chain joins TRBV5-1 and TRBJ2-7; weak D call: TRBD2 (5 bases). The clonotype comes from a woman aged 40 to 55 with acute COVID-19. This CDR3 is CASSPRSGNSEQYF. The CDR3 region has the DNA TGCGCCAGCAGCCCACGATCCGGGAACTCCGAGCAGTACTTC.